The 25 T cell receptor beta chains presented below share a single source sample, sequenced in a study of molecular identifiers for immune sequencing clone quantification (dated by TCRdb to 2017 to 2018). Library preparation was by PCR. Sequenced on a NextSeq 500. TCRdb reworked the public reads: Q25 trimming with fastp, MiXCR clone assembly, productive beta chains retained. Every distinct CDR3 protein forms one entry, paired with its most common genes and DNA. In this sample the table shows about half a million distinct CDR3 sequences, about a quarter of which occur a single time. The ten most abundant clones make up around 0.79% of the sample. The sample comprised naive CD8+ T cells from blood, with Jurkat cell RNA spiked in. The sample's cell subset or site label, in plain terms: FACS-sorted CD8+CD4-CCR7+CD45RA+ naive T cells. These receptors came from a human donor in good health. Some libraries in this study had Jurkat cell RNA spiked in.

In this sample, this clonotype turned up many times. The chain employs TRBV20-1 and TRBJ2-7; 7 bases align to TRBD2. The J segment lost 2 bases and the V segment lost 3 bases, leaving 4 bases of the junction unmatched. The CDR3 runs to 13 residues. In germline, CDR1 is DFQATT, CDR2 SNEGSKA (reference sequence). The CDR3 region is CSASGRLTYEQYF. The DNA for the CDR3 is TGCAGTGCTAGCGGGAGGCTAACCTACGAGCAGTACTTC.

J is TRBJ2-1 and V is TRBV13; 9 bases line up with TRBD1. The CDR3 consists of 15 residues. Germline V CDR1 and CDR2: PRHDT, FYEKMQ (reference sequence). The ends lost 3 bases at V and 6 bases at J; junction bases unmatched: 6. This CDR3 reads CASSFEQGARNEQFF. For the CDR3, the DNA is TGTGCCAGCAGCTTTGAACAGGGGGCTCGCAATGAGCAGTTCTTC.

This clonotype was observed a handful of times. The chain is built from TRBV7-9 and TRBJ2-1; D is unclear. Germline V lookup: CDR1 SEHNR, CDR2 FQNEAQ (reference sequence). V shed 5 bases and J shed 9 bases, with 14 bases lying between them. CDR3 length equals 13 residues. CDR3 protein: CASSPPIAPEQFF. In DNA, the CDR3 is TGTGCCAGCAGCCCGCCTATAGCCCCTGAGCAGTTCTTC.

As for this clonotype: A much larger clone lies a single base off, so this may be a read error. V usage is TRBV7-9 and J usage is TRBJ2-3, with 7 positions matching TRBD2. With 1 base clipped from V and 5 bases from J, the junction kept 6 bases outside the gene matches. Per the germline V gene, CDR1 is SEHNR and CDR2 is FQNEAQ (reference sequence). This CDR3 contains 15 residues. The DNA of the CDR3 is TGTGCCAGCAGCTTAGGTGCGGGAGCGGTAGATACGCAGTATTTT. Encoded protein: CASSLGAGAVDTQYF.

A remark on this clonotype: The CDR3 ends on some other residue instead of the conserved phenylalanine or tryptophan, so this is likely a read error. This sequence joins TRBV20-1 and TRBJ2-1; D is unresolved. The germline gives CDR1 DFQATT, CDR2 SNEGSKA (reference sequence). With 4 bases removed from V and 0 bases from J, the gap between germline ends came to 10 bases. This CDR3 spans 14 amino acids. DNA of the CDR3: TGCAGTGCTACCGGGCCCTACTCCTACAATGAGCAGTTCTCC. Translating gives CSATGPYSYNEQFS.

In this sample, this clonotype turned up many times. The J gene is TRBJ2-2, the V gene TRBV19, with D possibly being TRBD2 (5 bases). Deletions cut 1 base from V and 5 bases from J, with 11 bases between. Germline V CDR1 and CDR2: LNHDA, SQIVND (reference sequence). This CDR3 spans 15 amino acids. The CDR3 protein is CASSIGTRSTGELFF. The CDR3 DNA sequence: TGTGCCAGTAGTATAGGAACTAGGAGTACCGGGGAGCTGTTTTTT.

This clonotype was seen ten or more times. The V call is TRBV23-1, the J call TRBJ2-7, with D uncertain. TRBV23-1 counts as an open reading frame of uncertain function. This CDR3 has 16 amino acids. Between the trimmed V and J ends, which lost 0 bases and 0 bases, there was a span of 12 bases. As DNA, the CDR3 is TGCGCCAGCAGTCAATCAATTGGTTTCCACTCCTACGAGCAGTACTTC. Translated: CASSQSIGFHSYEQYF.

This clonotype has just a few counts. This sequence joins TRBV5-1 and TRBJ2-4, with 7 bases aligning to TRBD1. Germline V lookup: CDR1 SGHRS, CDR2 YFSETQ. CDR3 length: 17 residues. The V gene end was trimmed by 4 bases and the J gene end by 5 bases; junction bases not matched to a gene: 15. CDR3 loop: CASSPAPLQGTENIQYF. DNA of the CDR3: TGCGCCAGCAGCCCCGCCCCCCTACAGGGGACGGAAAACATTCAGTACTTC.

Ten or more counts support this clonotype. This rearrangement joins TRBV4-1 to TRBJ1-1; the match to TRBD1 covers 7 bases. Losses at the gene ends were 4 bases for V and 0 bases for J; bases not matched to a gene: 8. There are 16 residues in the CDR3. Germline values: CDR1 MGHRA, CDR2 YSYEKL. The DNA for the CDR3 is TGCGCCAGCAGCCGGGGACAGAGTAGTATGAACACTGAAGCTTTCTTT. The encoded protein is CASSRGQSSMNTEAFF.

This clonotype was observed a handful of times. This chain connects TRBV19 to TRBJ1-5; D may be TRBD1 (6 bases). The CDR3 is 14 amino acids. Trimming shortened V by 1 base and J by 5 bases, and 9 bases separated the two germline ends. From germline, CDR1 is LNHDA and CDR2 SQIVND (reference sequence). The CDR3 nucleotides are TGTGCCAGTAGTATAGTACAGGGCCATCAGCCCCAGCATTTT. Amino acid sequence: CASSIVQGHQPQHF.

The DNA of the CDR3 is TGTGCCAGCAGCGTAGACGGGACTCTTCGGCACGGGGAGCTGTTTTTT. Residues: CASSVDGTLRHGELFF. The V call is TRBV9, the J call TRBJ2-2; a weak D match, TRBD2 (6 bases). The CDR3 extends over 16 amino acids. V was trimmed by 0 bases and J by 7 bases, leaving 16 bases between them. Germline V gene lookup returns CDR1 SGDLS and CDR2 YYNGEE.

The chain employs TRBV10-2 and TRBJ1-5; D not resolved. This CDR3 spans 17 amino acids. Germline CDR1 reads WSHSY; CDR2 reads SAAADI. Trimming pared 2 bases from V and 0 bases from J, leaving 14 bases between. The DNA for the CDR3 is TGCGCCAGCAGTGAGGGCAGGTCGCCTTATAGCAATCAGCCCCAGCATTTT. Translated: CASSEGRSPYSNQPQHF.

This clonotype was picked up a small number of times. The J gene is TRBJ1-1, the V gene TRBV30; D not resolved. Trimming stripped 7 bases from V and 0 bases from J, with 9 bases between. This CDR3 contains 12 residues. Germline CDR1 and CDR2: GTSNPN and SVGIG (reference sequence). The DNA for the CDR3 is TGTGCCTTAGGACGTATGAACACTGAAGCTTTCTTT. Its protein product is CALGRMNTEAFF.

There are many counts of this clonotype. V gene TRBV27 combines with J gene TRBJ2-3; 7 bases fit TRBD1. Germline V CDR1 and CDR2: MNHEY, SMNVEV (reference sequence). With 6 bases clipped from V and 2 bases from J, the junction kept 5 bases outside the gene matches. This CDR3 comprises 14 residues. For the CDR3, the DNA is TGTGCCAGCAGCTTGGGACAGTTCACAGATACGCAGTATTTT. Its translation is CASSLGQFTDTQYF.

The rearrangement joins TRBV19 to TRBJ1-2, with D maybe TRBD1 (5 bases). This CDR3 region has 17 residues. V was trimmed by 3 bases and J by 0 bases, leaving 17 bases between them. CDR1 is LNHDA, CDR2 SQIVND, per germline (reference sequence). The CDR3 DNA sequence: TGTGCCAGTAGTATCCTCATTAGGGGCTCAGCTAACTATGGCTACACCTTC. It is translated as CASSILIRGSANYGYTF.

Here the CDR3 reads CASSLPTSGSAWSDTQYF. The DNA of the CDR3 is TGTGCCAGCAGTTTGCCAACTAGCGGGTCAGCGTGGTCAGATACGCAGTATTTT. This chain connects TRBV28 to TRBJ2-3, with 9 bases fitting TRBD2. The CDR3 sequence is 18 residues long. Germline CDR1 MDHEN, CDR2 SYDVKM. V was pared by 3 bases and J by 4 bases, with 14 bases of the junction left unmatched.

At least ten counts were recorded for this clonotype. The V gene is TRBV6-6, the J gene TRBJ1-1; D is ambiguous. There are 15 residues in the CDR3. V lost 5 bases, J lost 0 bases, and 13 bases lay in between. Germline CDR1 MNHNY, CDR2 SVGAGI (reference sequence). DNA of the CDR3: TGTGCCAGCAGTGGACCACAGCAGGTGAACACTGAAGCTTTCTTT. Its translation: CASSGPQQVNTEAFF.

This clonotype was observed at least ten times. This chain links TRBV11-2 with TRBJ2-3, with no clear D. The CDR3 runs 12 residues. Germline CDR1 reads SGHAT; CDR2 reads FQNNGV. Trimming pared 3 bases from V and 4 bases from J, leaving 5 bases between. Here the CDR3 DNA reads TGTGCCAGCAGCTTCAATCCAGATACGCAGTATTTT. Translation: CASSFNPDTQYF.

The chain joins TRBV5-5 to TRBJ2-7, with 9 nucleotides matching TRBD1. The CDR3 is 15 residues long. With V trimmed by 4 bases and J by 2 bases, 7 bases remained unmatched. Germline loops: CDR1 SGHKS, CDR2 YYEKEE (reference sequence). The CDR3 region has the DNA TGTGCCAGCAGCCCGGGGACAGGGAGAACCTACGAGCAGTACTTC. Translating it yields CASSPGTGRTYEQYF.

Only a few counts were recorded for this clonotype. The chain employs TRBV5-1 and TRBJ2-7; perhaps TRBD2 as D (6 bases). The CDR3 extends over 16 amino acids. V dropped 3 bases and J dropped 5 bases, with 21 bases sitting between them. The germline gives CDR1 SGHRS, CDR2 YFSETQ. The CDR3 nucleotides read TGCGCCAGCAGCTCGGTGGGGGAACGGGAGTTAGACGAGCAGTACTTC. Its translation: CASSSVGERELDEQYF. Variable domain in full (rest from reference TRBV5-1 and TRBJ2-7): KAGVTQTPRYLIKTRGQQVTLSCSPISGHRSVSWYQQTPGQGLQFLFEYFSETQRNKGNFPGRFSGRQFSNSRSEMNVSTLELGDSALYLCASSSVGERELDEQYFGPGTRLTVT.

The table lists this clonotype with a few counts. This chain uses TRBV14 with TRBJ2-1; 12 nucleotides align to TRBD2. Germline CDR1 and CDR2: SGHDN and FVKESK. The CDR3 sequence is 16 residues long. V was pared by 2 bases and J by 6 bases, with 5 bases of the junction left unmatched. CDR3 DNA: TGTGCCAGCAGCCAACTAGCGGGGGGGCTGGCCAATGAGCAGTTCTTC. Protein sequence: CASSQLAGGLANEQFF.

This clonotype was detected many times. The chain joins TRBV7-2 to TRBJ2-5, with 8 nucleotides matching TRBD2. This CDR3 contains 16 residues. V was pared by 8 bases and J by 1 base, with 12 bases of the junction left unmatched. Germline CDR1 reads SGHTA; CDR2 reads FQGNSA. The CDR3 region is CASSPGTSLSQETQYF. The CDR3 DNA follows: TGTGCCAGCTCCCCCGGGACTAGTTTGAGCCAAGAGACCCAGTACTTC. Full variable domain (missing parts from reference TRBV7-2 and TRBJ2-5): GAGVSQSPSNKVTEKGKDVELRCDPISGHTALYWYRQSLGQGLEFLIYFQGNSAPDKSGLPSDRFSAERTGGSVSTLTIQRTQQEDSAVYLCASSPGTSLSQETQYFGPGTRLLVL.

Of note for this clonotype: With a much larger clone just one base away, this may be a read error. The rearrangement uses TRBV7-6 and TRBJ2-5; D might be TRBD2 (6 bases). The CDR3 loop spans 15 amino acids. Germline lookup yields CDR1 SGHVS and CDR2 FNYEAQ. V was pared by 1 base and J by 9 bases, with 18 bases between. For the CDR3, the DNA is TGTGCCAGCAGCTTAGATGCGGGGCCCGGGAAGGCCCAGTACTTC. It yields the protein CASSLDAGPGKAQYF.

The chain recombines TRBV10-1 with TRBJ2-1; D not certain. Germline V gives CDR1 WNHNN, CDR2 SYGVQD (reference sequence). The CDR3 contains 15 residues. The V end lost 4 bases, the J end lost 0 bases, and 10 bases lay between the germline ends. CDR3 DNA sequence: TGCGCCAGCAGTGGGAGCGATAGCTCCTACAATGAGCAGTTCTTC. Translated, it gives CASSGSDSSYNEQFF.

Notes on this clonotype: This may be a read error, as it is one base from a much larger clone. The V gene is TRBV6-6, the J gene TRBJ1-1, with no clear D. CDR3 length: 12 residues. Trimming took off 8 bases at V and 7 bases at J, with 14 bases between the two ends. CDR1 and CDR2 (germline): MNHNY, SVGAGI (reference sequence). The CDR3 protein is CASGLTKDEAFF. The CDR3 DNA is TGTGCCAGCGGCTTGACAAAGGATGAAGCTTTCTTT.